The 4 T cell receptor beta chains presented below share a single source sample, sequenced in a study of T cell responses to AZD1222 COVID-19 vaccine. Method: immunoSEQ multiplex PCR; TCRdb's copy keeps in-frame clones and lacks some. The repertoire holds some 200,000 clones, with approximately 91% as singletons. This sample comprised peripheral blood, obtained on day 0 of AZD1222 vaccination. These receptors were obtained from an adult in good health.

This chain links TRBV20-1 with TRBJ1-3; 8 bases match TRBD1. Trimming cost V 3 bases and J 4 bases; bases outside gene matches: 8. The CDR3 runs to 15 residues. From germline, CDR1 is DFQATT and CDR2 SNEGSKA (reference sequence). CDR3 DNA: TGCAGTGCTAGTCTGGGCAGGGGGCTAGGAAACACCATATATTTT. Its protein is CSASLGRGLGNTIYF.

V gene TRBV7-9 combines with J gene TRBJ2-7; the D gene could be TRBD1 or TRBD2 (5 bases each). V shed 5 bases and J shed 4 bases, with 21 bases lying between them. Germline CDR1 and CDR2: SEHNR and FQNEAQ (reference sequence). The CDR3 consists of 16 residues. The CDR3 loop reads CASSGVRGATGYEQYF. The CDR3 DNA sequence: TGTGCCAGCAGCGGAGTGAGAGGGGCGACGGGATACGAGCAGTACTTC. The complete variable domain, with remaining parts taken from reference TRBV7-9 and TRBJ2-7, reads DTGVSQNPRHKITKRGQNVTFRCDPISEHNRLYWYRQTLGQGPEFLTYFQNEAQLEKSRLLSDRFSAERPKGSFSTLEIQRTEQGDSAMYLCASSGVRGATGYEQYFGPGTRLTVT.

The CDR3 DNA reads as TGTGCCAGCAGTCCACGGAACTCTGGAAACACCATATATTTT. This codes for CASSPRNSGNTIYF. The chain recombines TRBV6-6 with TRBJ1-3, with D hard to call. The germline CDR1 and CDR2 sequences are MNHNY and SVGAGI (reference sequence). Trimming shortened V by 5 bases and J by 0 bases, and 8 bases separated the two germline ends. This CDR3 is 14 amino acids long.

The rearrangement uses TRBV2 and TRBJ1-5, with 8 bases matching TRBD1. Per the germline V gene, CDR1 is SNHLY and CDR2 is FYNNEI. Unmatched junction bases numbered 13, after V lost 6 bases and J lost 6 bases. This CDR3 is 16 amino acids long. CDR3 nucleotides: TGTGCCAGCAGCGTTAATTCAGGGGGCGCGAGTCAGCCCCAGCATTTT. Amino acid sequence: CASSVNSGGASQPQHF.